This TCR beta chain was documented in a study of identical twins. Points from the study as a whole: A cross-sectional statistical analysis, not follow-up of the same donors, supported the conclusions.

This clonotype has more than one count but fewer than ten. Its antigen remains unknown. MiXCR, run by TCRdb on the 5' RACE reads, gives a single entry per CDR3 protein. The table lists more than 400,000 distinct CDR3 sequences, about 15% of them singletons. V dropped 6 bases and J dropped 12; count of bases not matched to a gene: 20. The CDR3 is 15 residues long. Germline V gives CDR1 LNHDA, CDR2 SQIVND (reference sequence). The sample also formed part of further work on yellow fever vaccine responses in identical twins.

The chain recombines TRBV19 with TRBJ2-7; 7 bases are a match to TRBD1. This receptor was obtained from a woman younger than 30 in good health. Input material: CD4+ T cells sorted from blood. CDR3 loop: CASSGPDRTTAKSYF. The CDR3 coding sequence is TGTGCCAGTAGCGGTCCGGACAGGACAACGGCTAAGTCGTACTTC.